This T cell receptor beta chain is from a study of blood T cell repertoires in COVID-19. Study-level background: Acute-phase and convalescent COVID-19 samples originated in the United States, Italy and Spain. PBMCs, B-cell-depleted T cells, or T cells were the source of the cDNA or gDNA that made up the material.

The CDR3 spans 11 residues. The germline V and J ends were trimmed by 2 bases and 10 bases, with 11 bases remaining between them. Germline-derived CDR1 and CDR2 are DFQATT and SNEGSKA (reference sequence). Study processing details: Amplification of reference gene primers was used by the study to estimate nucleated cell counts. The protocol was immunoSEQ multiplex PCR, while the TCRdb copy is restricted to in-frame clones and leaves out a portion. The DNA gave D and trimming, while V, J and clone size come from that table. The sample consists of about 76,000 clones, approximately 81% of them appearing once. One Seattle source followed patients from active infection through their disease course.

This chain joins TRBV20-1 and TRBJ1-2; no clear D. The sequence was obtained from a man aged 55 to 70 with COVID-19, enrolled during active disease. The specimen sequenced was peripheral blood. In DNA, the CDR3 is TGCAGTGCTAGACCTGCGACTTACTACACCTTC. This sequence encodes CSARPATYYTF.